This is a list of T cell receptor beta chains from one sample in a study of regulatory T cells in long-lasting Graves disease. TCRdb re-called the multiplex PCR reads through MiXCR, storing one row per CDR3 protein. The sample gives just over 600,000 distinct CDR3 sequences, around 17% of which show up once; about 18% is in the top ten. The same data also contributed to another study, on T cells in Graves' hyperthyroidism and ophthalmopathy.

This sample comprised peripheral blood mononuclear cells (PBMCs), obtained at new diagnosis, from a patient treated with antithyroid drugs. Receptors originate from a woman in her thirties with Graves disease. Each CDR3 is given with its conserved first and last residue. The D gene is left open where the match is weak. Not all rows give a size; the values are once, few, many and, for expanded clones, a class.

D	V	J	size	CDR3	DNA
TRBD1	TRBV20-1	TRBJ1-3	many	CSAPTSTGAVGNTIYF	TGCAGTGCTCCAACGTCGACAGGGGCGGTTGGAAACACCATATATTTT
-	TRBV28	TRBJ1-2	many	CASSSIDSNYGYTF	TGTGCCAGCAGTTCAATTGACAGCAATTATGGCTACACCTTC
-	TRBV19	TRBJ2-5	-	CASSVAGVIQWETQYF	TGTGCCAGTAGTGTGGCAGGGGTTATTCAGTGGGAGACCCAGTACTTC
TRBD2	TRBV14	TRBJ2-7	few	CASSQVVGGPHEQYF	TGTGCCAGCAGCCAAGTCGTGGGAGGGCCACACGAGCAGTACTTC
-	TRBV15	TRBJ2-5	-	CATSRWGPQETQYF	TGTGCCACCAGCAGATGGGGGCCCCAAGAGACCCAGTACTTC
-	TRBV2	TRBJ1-1	many	CASSDRGGLGGTEAFF	TGTGCCAGCAGTGATCGAGGCGGGCTCGGGGGCACTGAAGCTTTCTTT
-	TRBV28	TRBJ2-7	many	CASSLGGTSYEQYF	TGTGCCAGCAGCCTGGGGGGAACCTCCTACGAGCAGTACTTC
-	TRBV29-1	TRBJ1-2	few	CSVEERAAHYGYTF	TGCAGCGTTGAAGAGAGGGCAGCTCACTATGGCTACACCTTC
TRBD2	TRBV12-3/TRBV12-4	TRBJ2-1	many	CASSLGLAGDNEQFF	TGTGCCAGCAGTTTGGGACTAGCGGGAGACAATGAGCAGTTCTTC
TRBD2	TRBV7-2	TRBJ2-1	many	CASSLPGLAAYNEQFF	TGTGCCAGCAGCTTACCTGGACTAGCGGCGTACAATGAGCAGTTCTTC